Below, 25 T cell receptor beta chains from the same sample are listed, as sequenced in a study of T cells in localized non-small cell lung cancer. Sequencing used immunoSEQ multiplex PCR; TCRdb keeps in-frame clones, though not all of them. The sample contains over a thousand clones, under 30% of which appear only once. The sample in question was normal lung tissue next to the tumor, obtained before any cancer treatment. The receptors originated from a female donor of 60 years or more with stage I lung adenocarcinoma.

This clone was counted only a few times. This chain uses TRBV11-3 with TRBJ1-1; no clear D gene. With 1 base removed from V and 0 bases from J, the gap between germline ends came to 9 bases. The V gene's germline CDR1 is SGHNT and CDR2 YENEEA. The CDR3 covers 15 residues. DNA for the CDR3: TGTGCCAGCAGCTTAGTTCGGGGTATGAACACTGAAGCTTTCTTT. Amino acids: CASSLVRGMNTEAFF.

DNA of the CDR3: TGTGCCAGCAGTGGACTAGCGGGAAAAGTCTACGAGCAGTACTTC. Its translation: CASSGLAGKVYEQYF. The chain employs TRBV2 and TRBJ2-7; TRBD2 matches 11 bases. The germline CDR1 and CDR2 sequences are SNHLY and FYNNEI. The trim removed 4 bases at V and 3 bases at J, leaving 5 bases unmatched. The CDR3 length is 15 residues.

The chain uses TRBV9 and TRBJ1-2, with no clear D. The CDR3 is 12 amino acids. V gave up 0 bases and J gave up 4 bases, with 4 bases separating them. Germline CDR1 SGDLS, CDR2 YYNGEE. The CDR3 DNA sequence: TGTGCCAGCAGCGTAGTACCCTATGGCTACACCTTC. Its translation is CASSVVPYGYTF. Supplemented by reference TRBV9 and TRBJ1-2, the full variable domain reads DSGVTQTPKHLITATGQRVTLRCSPRSGDLSVYWYQQSLDQGLQFLIQYYNGEERAKGNILERFSAQQFPDLHSELNLSSLELGDSALYFCASSVVPYGYTFGSGTRLTVV.

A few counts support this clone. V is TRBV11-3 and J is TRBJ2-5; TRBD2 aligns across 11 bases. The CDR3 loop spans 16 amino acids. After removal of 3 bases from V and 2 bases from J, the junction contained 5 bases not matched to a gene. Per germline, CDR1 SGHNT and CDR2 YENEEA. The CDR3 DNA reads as TGTGCCAGCAGCTTGCTAGCGGGAGGTTGGCAAGAGACCCAGTACTTC. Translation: CASSLLAGGWQETQYF.

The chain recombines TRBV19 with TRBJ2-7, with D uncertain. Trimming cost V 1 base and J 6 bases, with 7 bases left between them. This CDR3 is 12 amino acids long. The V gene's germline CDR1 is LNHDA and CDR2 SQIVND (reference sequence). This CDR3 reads CASSIGAAEQYF. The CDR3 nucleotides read TGTGCCAGTAGTATAGGGGCAGCCGAGCAGTACTTC.

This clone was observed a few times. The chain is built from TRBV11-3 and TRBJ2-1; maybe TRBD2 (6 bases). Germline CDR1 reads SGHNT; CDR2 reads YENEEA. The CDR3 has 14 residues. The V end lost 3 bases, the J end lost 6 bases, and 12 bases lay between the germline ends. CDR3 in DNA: TGTGCCAGCAGCTTGGGAGGCCTGTCCAATGAGCAGTTCTTC. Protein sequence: CASSLGGLSNEQFF. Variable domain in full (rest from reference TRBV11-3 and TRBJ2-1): EAGVVQSPRYKIIEKKQPVAFWCNPISGHNTLYWYLQNLGQGPELLIRYENEEAVDDSQLPKDRFSAERLKGVDSTLKIQPAELGDSAVYLCASSLGGLSNEQFFGPGTRLTVL.

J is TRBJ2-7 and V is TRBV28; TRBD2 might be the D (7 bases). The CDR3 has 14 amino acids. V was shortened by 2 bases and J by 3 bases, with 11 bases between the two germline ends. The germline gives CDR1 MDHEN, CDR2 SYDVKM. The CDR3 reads CASSLTGGNYEQYF. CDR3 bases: TGTGCCAGCAGTTTAACGGGGGGCAACTACGAGCAGTACTTC.

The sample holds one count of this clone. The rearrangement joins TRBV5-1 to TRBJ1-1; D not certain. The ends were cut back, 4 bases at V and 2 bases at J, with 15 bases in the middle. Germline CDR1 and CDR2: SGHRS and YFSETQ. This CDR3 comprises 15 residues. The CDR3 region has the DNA TGCGCCAGCAGCCCGGATCGTGGGGTTAACACTGAAGCTTTCTTT. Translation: CASSPDRGVNTEAFF.

CDR3 sequence reads: CASNRRTTSNTEAFF. DNA for the CDR3: TGTGCCAGCAACCGTCGAACCACTTCGAACACTGAAGCTTTCTTT. The chain employs TRBV6-8 and TRBJ1-1; no reliable D call. Trimming pared 7 bases from V and 1 base from J, leaving 16 bases between. The CDR3 totals 15 residues. Germline V CDR1 and CDR2: MNHGY, SAAAGT.

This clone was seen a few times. The CDR3 loop is CASGGGGTEAFF. The DNA of the CDR3 is TGTGCCAGCGGGGGAGGGGGCACTGAAGCTTTCTTT. The chain combines TRBV2 with TRBJ1-1; TRBD1 is a possible D gene (6 bases). Germline CDR1 and CDR2: SNHLY and FYNNEI. Trimming removed 8 bases from V and 4 bases from J, with 11 bases in between. The length of the CDR3 is 12 residues. The whole variable domain, remainder taken from reference TRBV2 and TRBJ1-1, is EPEVTQTPSHQVTQMGQEVILRCVPISNHLYFYWYRQILGQKVEFLVSFYNNEISEKSEIFDDQFSVERPDGSNFTLKIRSTKLEDSAMYFCASGGGGTEAFFGQGTRLTVV.

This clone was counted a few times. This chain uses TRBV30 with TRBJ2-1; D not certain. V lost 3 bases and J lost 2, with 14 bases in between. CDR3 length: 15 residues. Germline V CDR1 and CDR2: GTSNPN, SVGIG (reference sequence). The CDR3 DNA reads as TGTGCCTGGAGCCCTGACGAGCCACCCTACAATGAGCAGTTCTTC. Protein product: CAWSPDEPPYNEQFF.

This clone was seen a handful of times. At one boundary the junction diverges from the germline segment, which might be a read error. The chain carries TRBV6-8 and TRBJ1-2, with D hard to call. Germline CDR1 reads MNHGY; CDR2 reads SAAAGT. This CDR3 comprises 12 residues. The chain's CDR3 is CASNRDGYSYRF. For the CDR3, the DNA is TGTGCCAGCAATAGAGATGGGTACAGCTATCGATTC.

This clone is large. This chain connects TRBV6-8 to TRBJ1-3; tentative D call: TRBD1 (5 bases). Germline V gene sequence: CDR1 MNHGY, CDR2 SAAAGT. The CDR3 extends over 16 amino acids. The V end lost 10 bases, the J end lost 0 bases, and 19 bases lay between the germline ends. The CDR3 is CAIREEEGSSGNTIYF. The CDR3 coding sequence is TGTGCCATCAGGGAAGAGGAGGGATCCTCTGGAAACACCATATATTTT.

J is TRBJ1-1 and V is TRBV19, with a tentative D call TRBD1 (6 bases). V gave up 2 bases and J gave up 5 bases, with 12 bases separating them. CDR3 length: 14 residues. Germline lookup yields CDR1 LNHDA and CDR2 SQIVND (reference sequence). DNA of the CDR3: TGTGCCAGTAGTATAATAGGGGGTTCTACTGAAGCTTTCTTT. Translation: CASSIIGGSTEAFF.

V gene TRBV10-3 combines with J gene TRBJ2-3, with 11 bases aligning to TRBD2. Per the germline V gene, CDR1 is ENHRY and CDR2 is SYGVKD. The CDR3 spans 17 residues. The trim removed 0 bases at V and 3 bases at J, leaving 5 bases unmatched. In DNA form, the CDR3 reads TGTGCCATCAGTGAGTCGGGGACTAGCGGCGTTACAGATACGCAGTATTTT. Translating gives CAISESGTSGVTDTQYF.

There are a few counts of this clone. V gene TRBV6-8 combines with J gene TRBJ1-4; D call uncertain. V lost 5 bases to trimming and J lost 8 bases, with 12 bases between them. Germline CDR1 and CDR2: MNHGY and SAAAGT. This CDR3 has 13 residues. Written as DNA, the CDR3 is TGTGCCAGCAGTGCCCTCTCTGGAGAAAAACTGTTTTTT. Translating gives CASSALSGEKLFF.

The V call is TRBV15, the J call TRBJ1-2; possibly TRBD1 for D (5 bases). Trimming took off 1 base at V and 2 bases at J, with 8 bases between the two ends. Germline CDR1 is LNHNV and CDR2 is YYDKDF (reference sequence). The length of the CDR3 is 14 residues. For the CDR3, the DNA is TGTGCCACCAGCAGAGGCGACAGAAACTATGGCTACACCTTC. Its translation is CATSRGDRNYGYTF.

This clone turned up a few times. The CDR3 DNA follows: TGTGCCAGCTCACCAACAGGGTACAATGAGCAGTTCTTC. It specifies CASSPTGYNEQFF. The gene calls are TRBV18 and TRBJ2-1, with D possibly TRBD1 on 6 matching bases. V lost 2 bases, J lost 4 bases, and 6 bases lay in between. CDR1 KGHSH and CDR2 LQKENI come from the germline V gene. The CDR3 runs to 13 residues.

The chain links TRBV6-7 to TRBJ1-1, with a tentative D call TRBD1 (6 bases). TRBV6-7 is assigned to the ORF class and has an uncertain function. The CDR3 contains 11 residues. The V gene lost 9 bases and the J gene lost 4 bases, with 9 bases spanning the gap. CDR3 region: CARGGGTEAFF. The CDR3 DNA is TGTGCCAGAGGGGGGGGCACTGAAGCTTTCTTT.

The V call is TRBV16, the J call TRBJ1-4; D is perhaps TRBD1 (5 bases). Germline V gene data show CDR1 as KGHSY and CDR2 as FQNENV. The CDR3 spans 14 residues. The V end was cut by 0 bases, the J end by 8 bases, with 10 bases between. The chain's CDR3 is CASSQSSAGEKLFF. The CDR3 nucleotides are TGTGCCAGCAGCCAATCTTCGGCAGGGGAAAAACTGTTTTTT.

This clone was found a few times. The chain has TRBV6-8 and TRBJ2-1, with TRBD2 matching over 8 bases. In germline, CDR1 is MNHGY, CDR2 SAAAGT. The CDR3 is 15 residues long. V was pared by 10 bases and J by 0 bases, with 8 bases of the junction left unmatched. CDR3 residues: CAISLAGNSYNEQFF. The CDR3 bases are TGTGCCATCAGCTTAGCGGGGAACTCCTACAATGAGCAGTTCTTC.

Written as DNA, the CDR3 is TGTGCCACCAGCAGAGATCCCGGACAGGGGAGCTATGGCTACACCTTC. The encoded protein is CATSRDPGQGSYGYTF. This chain joins TRBV15 and TRBJ1-2; TRBD1 matches at 9 bases. Per the germline V gene, CDR1 is LNHNV and CDR2 is YYDKDF (reference sequence). With V trimmed by 0 bases and J by 4 bases, 6 bases remained unmatched. The CDR3 contains 16 residues.

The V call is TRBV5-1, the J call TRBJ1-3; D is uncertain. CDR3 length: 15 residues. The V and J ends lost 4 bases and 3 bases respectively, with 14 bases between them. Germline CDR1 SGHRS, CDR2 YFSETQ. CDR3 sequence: CASSLDPGGGNTIYF. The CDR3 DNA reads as TGCGCCAGCAGCCTCGACCCCGGAGGTGGAAACACCATATATTTT.

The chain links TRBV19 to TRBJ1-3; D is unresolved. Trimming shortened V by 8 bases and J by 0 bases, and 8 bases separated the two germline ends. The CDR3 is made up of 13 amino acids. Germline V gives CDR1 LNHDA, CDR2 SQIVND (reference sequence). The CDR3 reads CASGPFSGNTIYF. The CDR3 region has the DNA TGTGCCAGTGGACCCTTCTCTGGAAACACCATATATTTT.

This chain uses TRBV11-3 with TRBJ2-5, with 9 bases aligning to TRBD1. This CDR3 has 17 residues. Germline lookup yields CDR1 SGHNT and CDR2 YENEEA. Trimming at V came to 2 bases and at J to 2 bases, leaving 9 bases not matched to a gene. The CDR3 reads CASSLRSQGAGQETQYF. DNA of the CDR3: TGTGCCAGCAGCTTAAGGTCACAGGGGGCCGGGCAAGAGACCCAGTACTTC.